This TCR beta chain emerged from a study of shared clonotypes between healthy human individuals. General study points: Generation probability values for non-shared clonotypes were lower than those for clonotypes shared by all four donors.

To note about this clone: No antigen is known for it.

A 200 ng quantity of DNA, some 30,000 T cell genomes, went into the sorted-subset replicate PCRs. TCRdb's table, derived via immunoSEQ multiplex PCR, lists solely in-frame clones and lacks some. The sample lists 2 million to 2.5 million clones, about 94% seen once, with around 0.13% in the top ten. The receptor was isolated from a man younger than 30 in good health. The sample was naive CD4+ T cells sorted from blood. The subset is: CD45RA+ positively selected.

The DNA of the CDR3 is TGTGCCAGCACTAGCGGCGGCACAGATACGCAGTATTTT. Its translation: CASTSGGTDTQYF. The chain recombines TRBV28 with TRBJ2-3, with TRBD2 matching over 7 bases. This CDR3 has 13 amino acids. From germline, CDR1 is MDHEN and CDR2 SYDVKM. The V segment lost 7 bases and the J segment 1 base; nucleotides outside the gene matches: 2.